This passage covers 31 T cell receptor beta chains from one sample sequenced in a study of response to subunit inactivated influenza vaccine. TCRdb used MiXCR to reprocess the RT-PCR reads, holding one entry per CDR3 protein. The data show 400,000 to 650,000 distinct CDR3 sequences, roughly 7.9% seen once. Sample: PBMCs from blood, taken around 25 months after vaccination. The source is a man aged 50 to 75 who received an inactivated influenza vaccine.

The chain carries TRBV7-2 and TRBJ1-4; no definite D call. Germline V gene data show CDR1 as SGHTA and CDR2 as FQGNSA. Deletions cut 3 bases from V and 3 bases from J, with 11 bases between. The CDR3 is made up of 15 amino acids. CDR3 region: CASSFDPASNEKLFF. CDR3 nucleotides: TGTGCCAGCAGCTTCGACCCTGCTTCTAATGAAAAACTGTTTTTT.

The gene calls are TRBV20-1 and TRBJ2-6; 12 positions agree with TRBD2. This CDR3 comprises 18 residues. V lost 6 bases, J lost 0 bases, and 9 bases stayed unmatched. Germline values: CDR1 DFQATT, CDR2 SNEGSKA (reference sequence). In nucleotides, the CDR3 is TGCAGTGCCAGCTACGGACTAGCGGGAATCTCTGGGGCCAACGTCCTGACTTTC. The encoded protein is CSASYGLAGISGANVLTF.

This clonotype showed up just a few times. This chain uses TRBV5-1 with TRBJ2-7; 7 bases match TRBD1. The CDR3 sequence is 15 residues long. Germline lookup yields CDR1 SGHRS and CDR2 YFSETQ. Trimming cost V 4 bases and J 0 bases; bases outside gene matches: 7. CDR3 in DNA: TGCGCCAGCAGCAAAGGACAGGAGCTCTCCTACGAGCAGTACTTC. Amino acids: CASSKGQELSYEQYF. Variable domain in full (rest from reference TRBV5-1 and TRBJ2-7): KAGVTQTPRYLIKTRGQQVTLSCSPISGHRSVSWYQQTPGQGLQFLFEYFSETQRNKGNFPGRFSGRQFSNSRSEMNVSTLELGDSALYLCASSKGQELSYEQYFGPGTRLTVT.

This clonotype occurred a few times. This chain uses TRBV2 with TRBJ2-3; D assignment may be TRBD1 or TRBD2 (5 bases each). There are 16 residues in the CDR3. V was cut by 1 base and J by 3 bases, with 14 bases left in between. Germline V gene sequence: CDR1 SNHLY, CDR2 FYNNEI. This CDR3 reads CASSEGGWGPTDTQYF. The CDR3 nucleotides are TGTGCCAGCAGTGAAGGTGGTTGGGGACCTACAGATACGCAGTATTTT.

This clonotype was picked up many times. This chain uses TRBV9 with TRBJ2-2; TRBD1 is a possible D gene (6 bases). The germline CDR1 and CDR2 sequences are SGDLS and YYNGEE. Trimming took off 0 bases at V and 6 bases at J, with 12 bases between the two ends. This CDR3 is 15 amino acids long. CDR3 nucleotide sequence: TGTGCCAGCAGCGTAGGGACAGTCATTCCCGGGGAGCTGTTTTTT. This sequence encodes CASSVGTVIPGELFF.

This clonotype was counted a single time. The chain uses TRBV28 and TRBJ2-7; D unresolved. This CDR3 has 14 residues. Germline CDR1 is MDHEN and CDR2 is SYDVKM. V lost 2 bases, J lost 2 bases, and 10 bases lay in between. For the CDR3, the DNA is TGTGCCAGCAGTTTAGGAATTTTGGCCTACGAGCAGTACTTC. Translating it yields CASSLGILAYEQYF.

This clonotype was observed many times. The CDR3 DNA sequence: TGCAGTGCTAGGGACAAGACTACGGGAGACAGAATCTCCTACGAGCAGTACTTC. Its protein product is CSARDKTTGDRISYEQYF. The V and J genes are TRBV20-1 and TRBJ2-7, with TRBD2 as a possible D gene (6 bases). The V and J ends lost 3 bases and 0 bases respectively, with 24 bases between them. The CDR3 runs 18 residues. The germline V gene encodes CDR1 DFQATT and CDR2 SNEGSKA (reference sequence).

This clonotype was seen a few times. V is TRBV20-1 and J is TRBJ1-3; no clear D. Trimming shortened V by 6 bases and J by 0 bases, and 15 bases separated the two germline ends. The CDR3 runs to 15 residues. Germline CDR1 is DFQATT and CDR2 is SNEGSKA (reference sequence). CDR3 nucleotide sequence: TGCAGTGCACCGCCGCTGGCCGGCTCTGGAAACACCATATATTTT. Its protein product is CSAPPLAGSGNTIYF.

J is TRBJ2-1 and V is TRBV7-3; no reliable D call. V gave up 2 bases and J gave up 6 bases, with 8 bases separating them. The CDR3 is made up of 13 amino acids. Germline CDR1 reads SGHTA; CDR2 reads FQGTGA. The CDR3 region is CASSLGNVNEQFF. CDR3 DNA: TGTGCCAGCAGCTTAGGAAATGTCAATGAGCAGTTCTTC.

The sample holds a few counts of this clonotype. The gene calls are TRBV15 and TRBJ2-5; no definite D call. The CDR3 contains 12 residues. V dropped 5 bases and J dropped 1 base, with 5 bases sitting between them. Per the germline V gene, CDR1 is LNHNV and CDR2 is YYDKDF (reference sequence). Written as DNA, the CDR3 is TGTGCCACCAGCTGGCCCCAAGAGACCCAGTACTTC. As protein: CATSWPQETQYF. Drawing the rest from reference TRBV15 and TRBJ2-5, the complete variable domain is DAMVIQNPRYQVTQFGKPVTLSCSQTLNHNVMYWYQQKSSQAPKLLFHYYDKDFNNEADTPDNFQSRRPNTSFCFLDIRSPGLGDTAMYLCATSWPQETQYFGPGTRLLVL.

This clonotype was seen a handful of times. CDR3 in DNA: TGCAGCGTTGAGGACATAAACACCGGGGAGCTGTTTTTT. Translating gives CSVEDINTGELFF. This chain uses TRBV29-1 with TRBJ2-2, with TRBD1 as a possible D gene (5 bases). V lost 3 bases to trimming and J lost 2 bases, with 7 bases between them. The CDR3 has 13 residues. Germline V gene lookup returns CDR1 SQVTM and CDR2 ANQGSEA.

There are many counts of this clonotype. J is TRBJ2-2 and V is TRBV2; D gene ambiguous. The CDR3 totals 14 residues. V was cut by 5 bases and J by 1 base, with 8 bases left in between. CDR1 is SNHLY, CDR2 FYNNEI, per germline. The CDR3 DNA follows: TGTGCCAGCAGTACGAGTCGGAACACCGGGGAGCTGTTTTTT. Its protein product is CASSTSRNTGELFF.

This clonotype turned up a few times. This chain links TRBV12-3 or TRBV12-4 with TRBJ2-4, with 9 bases that match TRBD1. J gave up 8 bases and V 6 bases, and 8 bases lay outside the gene matches. This CDR3 spans 14 amino acids. CDR3 sequence reads: CASSNRGLGDIQYF. The CDR3 DNA follows: TGTGCCAGCAGCAACAGGGGGCTAGGGGACATTCAGTACTTC.

The genes are TRBV9 and TRBJ2-2; TRBD1 is a possible D gene (6 bases). V was cut by 2 bases and J by 5 bases, with 13 bases left in between. The germline gives CDR1 SGDLS, CDR2 YYNGEE. This CDR3 is built from 15 residues. The CDR3 protein is CASSVRTALTGELFF. The CDR3 DNA reads as TGTGCCAGCAGCGTTAGGACAGCTTTGACCGGGGAGCTGTTTTTT.

The chain has TRBV20-1 and TRBJ2-1; 7 nucleotides line up with TRBD2. The CDR3 is made up of 16 amino acids. V was clipped by 1 base and J by 7 bases; unmatched bases: 13. Looked up from germline, CDR1 is DFQATT and CDR2 is SNEGSKA (reference sequence). CDR3 loop: CSARGRVRLAENEQFF. For the CDR3, the DNA is TGCAGTGCTAGAGGTCGGGTAAGGCTAGCGGAGAATGAGCAGTTCTTC.

The rearrangement joins TRBV23-1 to TRBJ2-7; TRBD1 is a possible D gene (6 bases). TRBV23-1 is an open reading frame whose function is uncertain. This CDR3 spans 13 amino acids. The V end was cut by 11 bases, the J end by 6 bases, with 20 bases between. CDR3 amino acids: CACWQHGTPEQYF. As DNA, the CDR3 is TGCGCCTGCTGGCAGCACGGGACACCCGAGCAGTACTTC.

This clonotype appeared many times. The rearrangement joins TRBV6-1 to TRBJ1-2; perhaps TRBD1 as D (6 bases). The CDR3 has 15 amino acids. Germline assignment: CDR1 MNHNS and CDR2 SASEGT. V was shortened by 4 bases and J by 5 bases, with 17 bases between the two germline ends. The CDR3 is CASSVTGAGIYGYTF. CDR3 nucleotide sequence: TGTGCCAGCAGTGTAACGGGGGCCGGCATATATGGCTACACCTTC.

The chain links TRBV5-4 to TRBJ2-5; maybe TRBD2 (7 bases). Germline-derived CDR1 and CDR2 are SGHNT and YYREEE (reference sequence). CDR3 length equals 14 residues. Trimming removed 5 bases from V and 4 bases from J, with 15 bases in between. Here the CDR3 reads CASSSRGGRETQYF. For the CDR3, the DNA is TGTGCCAGCAGTTCGAGGGGGGGGCGAGAGACCCAGTACTTC.

This clonotype has at least ten counts. V usage is TRBV11-3 and J usage is TRBJ2-1, with TRBD2 matching over 7 bases. After removal of 1 base from V and 6 bases from J, the junction contained 6 bases not matched to a gene. This CDR3 comprises 15 residues. CDR1 SGHNT and CDR2 YENEEA come from the germline V gene. Written as DNA, the CDR3 is TGTGCCAGCAGCTTAGGATCTGGGGAGGGCAATGAGCAGTTCTTC. Translating gives CASSLGSGEGNEQFF.

The chain carries TRBV3-1 and TRBJ2-4; perhaps TRBD2 as D (6 bases). V dropped 3 bases and J dropped 0 bases, with 12 bases sitting between them. The CDR3 runs to 16 residues. Germline V lookup: CDR1 LGHDT, CDR2 YNNKEL (reference sequence). The CDR3 spells CASSQRDGIAKNIQYF. CDR3 coding DNA: TGTGCCAGCAGCCAGCGGGATGGGATAGCCAAAAACATTCAGTACTTC.

This clonotype was detected ten times or more. V is TRBV29-1 and J is TRBJ2-1, with a possible D match to TRBD1 (6 bases). This CDR3 region has 13 residues. In germline, CDR1 is SQVTM, CDR2 ANQGSEA. V gave up 3 bases and J gave up 2 bases, with 8 bases separating them. The CDR3 loop is CSVDQGPYNEQFF. DNA of the CDR3: TGCAGCGTTGATCAGGGGCCCTACAATGAGCAGTTCTTC.

This clonotype came up a few times. J is TRBJ1-2 and V is TRBV5-4; D remains unclear. Germline values: CDR1 SGHNT, CDR2 YYREEE (reference sequence). V lost 3 bases and J 4 bases, leaving 16 bases between the germline ends. This CDR3 has 15 amino acids. Here the CDR3 reads CASSSREHLTYGYTF. Here the CDR3 DNA reads TGTGCCAGCAGCTCCCGGGAACACCTGACCTATGGCTACACCTTC.

This clonotype has only a few counts. The chain couples TRBV27 to TRBJ1-4, with D maybe TRBD1 (5 bases). CDR1 is MNHEY and CDR2 is SMNVEV in the germline V gene (reference sequence). Trimming cost V 9 bases and J 6 bases, with 17 bases left between them. The length of the CDR3 is 14 residues. CDR3 residues: CASTRWGLDEKLFF. The CDR3 nucleotides read TGTGCCAGTACAAGATGGGGCCTCGATGAAAAACTGTTTTTT.

This clonotype was recorded many times. The chain recombines TRBV4-2 with TRBJ2-1, with 9 bases identical to TRBD2. Germline loops: CDR1 LGHNA, CDR2 YNFKEQ. The ends lost 0 bases at V and 6 bases at J; junction bases unmatched: 3. CDR3 length equals 15 residues. CDR3 sequence reads: CASSQDLLAGNEQFF. CDR3 DNA sequence: TGTGCCAGCAGCCAAGATTTACTAGCGGGCAATGAGCAGTTCTTC.

The table lists this clonotype with a few counts. The chain employs TRBV12-3 or TRBV12-4 and TRBJ1-2, with unresolved D. Between the trimmed V and J ends, which lost 6 bases and 8 bases, there was a span of 16 bases. The length of the CDR3 is 13 residues. This CDR3 reads CASSPGFGQGYTF. The CDR3 region has the DNA TGTGCCAGCAGCCCTGGGTTCGGGCAGGGCTACACCTTC.

This clonotype was detected ten times or more. V and J are TRBV11-2 and TRBJ2-5, with D perhaps matching TRBD2 (5 bases). V lost 4 bases to trimming and J lost 4 bases, with 13 bases between them. CDR1 and CDR2 from the germline V gene are SGHAT and FQNNGV. The length of the CDR3 is 14 residues. The DNA for the CDR3 is TGTGCCAGCAGCTCCGGAGGTCGGGGAGAGACCCAGTACTTC. Protein: CASSSGGRGETQYF.

This chain joins TRBV5-4 and TRBJ2-7; 8 bases agree with TRBD1. With V trimmed by 1 base and J by 4 bases, 7 bases remained unmatched. Per germline, CDR1 SGHNT and CDR2 YYREEE (reference sequence). The CDR3 covers 15 residues. The CDR3 DNA reads TGTGCCAGCAGCTTGAAGGGACAGGCATTATACGAGCAGTACTTC. Its protein product is CASSLKGQALYEQYF.

This clonotype occurred many times. The genes are TRBV12-3 or TRBV12-4 and TRBJ2-7; 11 positions agree with TRBD1. With 4 bases clipped from V and 3 bases from J, the junction kept 5 bases outside the gene matches. CDR3 length: 15 residues. This chain's CDR3 is CASSSTGTGGYEQYF. The CDR3 DNA is TGTGCCAGCAGTTCAACCGGGACAGGGGGCTACGAGCAGTACTTC.

This clonotype was recorded a few times. This sequence joins TRBV20-1 and TRBJ1-2, with D perhaps TRBD1 (6 bases). The length of the CDR3 is 14 residues. Trimming shortened V by 0 bases and J by 4 bases, and 12 bases separated the two germline ends. Germline CDR1 reads DFQATT; CDR2 reads SNEGSKA (reference sequence). CDR3 region: CSARDLRDIYGYTF. The DNA of the CDR3 is TGCAGTGCTAGAGATCTCCGGGACATCTATGGCTACACCTTC.

The chain couples TRBV5-1 to TRBJ2-3, with a weak D call TRBD2 (5 bases). CDR3 length: 15 amino acids. The germline gives CDR1 SGHRS, CDR2 YFSETQ. V lost 0 bases, J lost 2 bases, and 10 bases lay in between. This CDR3 is CASSLGGVDTDTQYF. Written as DNA, the CDR3 is TGCGCCAGCAGCTTGGGGGGAGTCGACACAGATACGCAGTATTTT.

This clonotype was seen at least ten times. The chain combines TRBV28 with TRBJ1-5, with D uncertain. The CDR3 loop spans 12 amino acids. V dropped 6 bases and J dropped 4 bases, with 7 bases sitting between them. CDR1 and CDR2 (germline): MDHEN, SYDVKM. CDR3 coding DNA: TGTGCCAGCAGAGTACTTAATCAGCCCCAGCATTTT. Translation gives CASRVLNQPQHF.